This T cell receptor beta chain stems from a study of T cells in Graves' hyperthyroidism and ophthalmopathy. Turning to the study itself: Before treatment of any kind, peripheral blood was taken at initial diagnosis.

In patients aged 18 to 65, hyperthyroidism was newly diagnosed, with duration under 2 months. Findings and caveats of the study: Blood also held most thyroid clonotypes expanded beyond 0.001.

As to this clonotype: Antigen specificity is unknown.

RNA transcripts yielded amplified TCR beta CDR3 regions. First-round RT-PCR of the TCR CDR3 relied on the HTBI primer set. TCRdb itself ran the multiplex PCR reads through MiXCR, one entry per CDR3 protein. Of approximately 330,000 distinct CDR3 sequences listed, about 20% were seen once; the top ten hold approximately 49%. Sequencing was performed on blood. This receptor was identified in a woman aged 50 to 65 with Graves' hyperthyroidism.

CDR3 DNA: TGTGCCAGCAGCCAGGGGGATGCTTCACCCCTCCACTTT. Translated: CASSQGDASPLHF. The chain carries TRBV13 and TRBJ1-6; 7 bases agree with TRBD1. The ends lost 5 bases at V and 9 bases at J; junction bases unmatched: 4. This CDR3 spans 13 amino acids. Germline V gives CDR1 PRHDT, CDR2 FYEKMQ (reference sequence).